This entry concerns a single T cell receptor beta chain. Its specificity is not known. The protocol was immunoSEQ multiplex PCR, while the TCRdb copy is restricted to in-frame clones and leaves out a portion. The table includes 84,000 or so clones, approximately 82% detected once. These data belong to a study of radiotherapy plus CTLA-4 blockade in lung cancer. Overall study results and limits: Among reported predictors of response, early blood T cell clone dynamics with interferon-beta performed best. After treatment with radiotherapy plus ipilimumab, TCR clones that came from the tumor expanded in blood.

Focal radiation plus CTLA-4 blockade with ipilimumab was given to patients with chemo-refractory metastatic non-small-cell lung cancer. V dropped 3 bases and J dropped 6 bases, with 18 bases sitting between them. There are 16 residues in the CDR3. CDR1 and CDR2 from the germline V gene are MNHEY and SMNVEV (reference sequence). The sequenced sample was peripheral blood, obtained from a patient treated with radiotherapy plus ipilimumab. This clonotype originated in a human donor with non-small cell lung cancer that progressed on radiotherapy plus ipilimumab. The chain recombines TRBV27 with TRBJ2-1; D might be TRBD2 (7 bases). The CDR3 spells CASSFLMGGGPNEQFF. CDR3 sequence (DNA): TGTGCCAGCAGTTTCCTTATGGGGGGGGGCCCCAATGAGCAGTTCTTC.